This record concerns one TCR beta chain sequence. Its antigen target is currently unknown. Preparation of the library involved 5' RACE. The input for every TCR library was around 3.5 ug of total RNA. cDNA was synthesized with SMARTScribe reverse transcriptase in eight separate reactions per sample. During cDNA synthesis, unique molecular identifiers containing a 6-nucleotide sample barcode were introduced by template switching. TCRalpha and TCRbeta cDNA was amplified by two nested PCRs of roughly 15 and 9 cycles, with bead purification after each PCR. Before amplification, the cDNA was treated with uracil DNA-glycosylase and purified using the QIAquick PCR purification kit. The second PCR added Illumina TruSeq-compatible adapters along with sample-specific barcodes. Library quality and concentration were assessed using TapeStation and Qubit, and 5 to 6 ng of each library was pooled. The pooled libraries were sequenced with 2 x 100 bp reads and custom sequencing primers on an Illumina HiSeq2500 single-index Rapid Run. As for the authors' bioinformatics: MiGEC version 1.2.6 was used for UMI-based consensus assembly, which corrected PCR and sequencing errors. MiXCR version 2.1.1 was used for V(D)J alignment, clonotype assembly and CDR3 extraction. Normalisation of gene usage, clonotype sharing and MAIT/NKT TCR abundance was achieved by analysing the top 1000, 10 000 and 20 000 clonotypes per sample. Diversity was computed as the inverse Simpson index with the vegan R package after downsampling to 27 000 UMIs. Paired Mann-Whitney U tests on discordant twin pairs were used, with Benjamini-Hochberg multiple-testing correction. Each entry corresponds to one CDR3 protein sequence from reads that TCRdb reprocessed, and DNA is not given. TCRdb, not the original authors, processed these V and J calls. Per the sample table, the count is about 450,000 distinct CDR3 sequences. The ten largest make up 2% to 3% of the sample.

This entry belongs to a study of monozygotic twins with inflammatory bowel disease (dated by TCRdb to the late 2010s). Concerning the study at large: The full study comprised 28 monozygotic twin pairs: nine German pairs (four IBD-concordant, five IBD-discordant) and 19 IBD-discordant Danish pairs. Within discordant pairs, disease-associated traits were sought mainly by comparing IBD patients with their genetically identical healthy co-twins. Each individual had, on average, about 151 000 unique TCRalpha sequences and 181 000 unique TCRbeta sequences available for analysis.

From each donor, a roughly 2.5 ml peripheral blood sample was drawn into PAXgene tubes and stored at -80 degrees C. Without T cell sorting, total RNA was isolated from whole blood using the PAXgene blood miRNA kit on an automated QIAcube. Peripheral blood from monozygotic twin pairs who were concordant or discordant for inflammatory bowel disease underwent deep TCRalpha and TCRbeta repertoire profiling using unique molecular barcoding. Smoking habits were recorded for all twin pairs, with individuals classified as current, former or never smokers. Overall study results and their limits: Measured by the inverse Simpson index, TCRbeta repertoire diversity was lower in IBD patients than in their healthy co-twins. Different T cell subtypes could not be distinguished in the analysis. Compared with healthy twins, IBD patients had fewer clonotypes in common with other individuals, a difference most pronounced in patients showing signs of disease activity. Repertoire similarity did not differ between concordant and discordant twins, which could be due to limited statistical power. Background noise and inter-individual variability may have been introduced into the repertoires by the differing immunosuppressive treatments among patients. The results gave no support for a single strong signal or clonotype linked to IBD.

This TCR was sampled from a human donor with ulcerative colitis or Crohn's disease, or a healthy co-twin of an affected twin (not recorded which). Sequenced sample: blood.

CDR3 reads: CASSPQETGVEQFF. This receptor chain uses TRBV18 and TRBJ2-1; TCRdb lists TRBD1, though no DNA is available to test this call. In the germline V gene, CDR1 corresponds to KGHSH and CDR2 to LQKENI. The CDR3, from cysteine to phenylalanine, totals 14 residues. Nucleotide data are not available.